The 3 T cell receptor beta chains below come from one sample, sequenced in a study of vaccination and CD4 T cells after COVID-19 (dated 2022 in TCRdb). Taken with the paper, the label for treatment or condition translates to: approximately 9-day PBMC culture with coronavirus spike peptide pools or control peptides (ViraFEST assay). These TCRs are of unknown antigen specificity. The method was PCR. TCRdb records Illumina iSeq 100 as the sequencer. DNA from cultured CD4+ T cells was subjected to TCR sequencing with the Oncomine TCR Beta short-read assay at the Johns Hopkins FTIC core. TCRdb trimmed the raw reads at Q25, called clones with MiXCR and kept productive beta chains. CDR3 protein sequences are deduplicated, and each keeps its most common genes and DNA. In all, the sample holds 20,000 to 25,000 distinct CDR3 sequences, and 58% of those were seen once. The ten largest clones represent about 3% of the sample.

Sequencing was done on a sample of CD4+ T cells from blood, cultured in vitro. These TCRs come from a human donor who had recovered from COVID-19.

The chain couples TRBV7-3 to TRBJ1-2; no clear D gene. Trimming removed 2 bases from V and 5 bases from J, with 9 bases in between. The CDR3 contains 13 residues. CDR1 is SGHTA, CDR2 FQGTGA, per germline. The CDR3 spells CASSLAGTYGYTF. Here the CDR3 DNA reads TGTGCCAGCAGCTTAGCAGGAACGTATGGCTACACCTTC.

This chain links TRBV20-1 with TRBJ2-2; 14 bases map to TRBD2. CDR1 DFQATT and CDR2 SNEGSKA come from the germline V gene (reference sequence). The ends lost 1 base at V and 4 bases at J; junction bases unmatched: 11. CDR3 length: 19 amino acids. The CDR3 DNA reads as TGCAGTGCTAGAGCCACCGGGACTAGCGGGAGAGTAGGCACCGGGGAGCTGTTTTTT. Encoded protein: CSARATGTSGRVGTGELFF.

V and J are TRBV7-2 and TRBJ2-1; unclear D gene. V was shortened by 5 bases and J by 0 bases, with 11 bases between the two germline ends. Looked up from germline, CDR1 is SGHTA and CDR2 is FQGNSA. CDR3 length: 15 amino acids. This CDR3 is CASSVTRSSYNEQFF. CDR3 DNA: TGTGCCAGCAGCGTGACTCGGAGCTCCTACAATGAGCAGTTCTTC.